This T cell receptor beta chain was identified during a study of vaccination and CD4 T cells after COVID-19. Study conclusions and caveats: Although the median of SARS-CoV-2-reactive clonotypes rose from around 21 to 38, the change was not significant.

V gave up 4 bases and J gave up 2 bases, with 3 bases separating them. Germline-derived CDR1 and CDR2 are SGHTA and FQGNSA. The CDR3 runs 11 residues. Of note for this clonotype: Its antigen is as yet unknown.

Cultured CD4+ T cell DNA was sequenced using the Oncomine TCR Beta short-read assay. Once CD4+ T cells had been cultured, genomic DNA was extracted from them. MiXCR, applied by TCRdb to the PCR reads, yields one record per CDR3 protein. The sample shows 9,500 to 15,000 distinct CDR3 sequences, around 60% of them seen only once. Treatment specified: roughly ten-day PBMC culture with coronavirus spike peptide pools or control peptides (ViraFEST assay). PCR positivity was dated March to December 2020, before US Alpha, Beta and Delta variants. The receptor comes from a human donor who had recovered from COVID-19. Sequencing was carried out using CD4+ T cells from blood, cultured in vitro. J is TRBJ2-7 and V is TRBV7-2; D ambiguous. DNA for the CDR3: TGTGCCAGCAGCTCTGCCTACGAGCAGTACTTC. Translated, it gives CASSSAYEQYF.